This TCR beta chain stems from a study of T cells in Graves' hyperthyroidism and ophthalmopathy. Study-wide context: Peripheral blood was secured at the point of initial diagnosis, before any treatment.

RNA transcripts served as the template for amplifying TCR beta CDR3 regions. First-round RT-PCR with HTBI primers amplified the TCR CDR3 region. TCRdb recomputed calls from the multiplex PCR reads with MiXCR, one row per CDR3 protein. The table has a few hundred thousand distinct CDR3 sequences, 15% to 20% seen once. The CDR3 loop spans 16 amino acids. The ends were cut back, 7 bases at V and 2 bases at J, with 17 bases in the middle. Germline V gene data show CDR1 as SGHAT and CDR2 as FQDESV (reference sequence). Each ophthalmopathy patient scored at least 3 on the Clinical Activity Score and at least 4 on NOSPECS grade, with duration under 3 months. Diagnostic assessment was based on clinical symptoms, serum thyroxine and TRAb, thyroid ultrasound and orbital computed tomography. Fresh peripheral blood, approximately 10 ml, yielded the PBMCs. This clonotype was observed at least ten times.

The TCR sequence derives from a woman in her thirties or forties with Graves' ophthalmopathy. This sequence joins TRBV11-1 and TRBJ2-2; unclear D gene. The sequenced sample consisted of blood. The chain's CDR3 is CASTQLVPLNTGELFF. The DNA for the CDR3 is TGTGCCAGCACCCAATTAGTCCCGCTTAACACCGGGGAGCTGTTTTTT. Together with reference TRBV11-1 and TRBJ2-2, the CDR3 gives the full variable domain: EAEVAQSPRYKITEKSQAVAFWCDPISGHATLYWYRQILGQGPELLVQFQDESVVDDSQLPKDRFSAERLKGVDSTLKIQPAELGDSAMYLCASTQLVPLNTGELFFGEGSRLTVL.